Each of the 18 T cell receptor beta chains below was sequenced from the same sample in a study of spatial heterogeneity in lung cancer. Study-level results: Expanded alpha and beta TCR counts within tumors tracked tumor mutation counts.

The time point was: sample taken at primary tumor resection. Using its own MiXCR run on the 5' RACE reads, TCRdb lists one record per CDR3 protein. The sample lists some 96,000 distinct CDR3 sequences, 4.4% occurring once. What these receptors recognize is not known. Sample: lung tumor tissue, taken at surgery. These TCRs come from a male donor with early-stage non-small cell lung cancer.

This clonotype was observed many times. The chain uses TRBV27 and TRBJ2-7; 7 bases line up with TRBD1. Germline trimming cut 5 bases from V and 4 bases from J; bases unmatched to any gene: 8. The CDR3 runs 14 residues. The germline CDR1 and CDR2 sequences are MNHEY and SMNVEV (reference sequence). CDR3 region: CASSPGGRGYEQYF. The CDR3 DNA reads TGTGCCAGCAGTCCAGGGGGAAGGGGTTACGAGCAGTACTTC.

This clonotype was observed at least ten times. The gene calls are TRBV7-3 and TRBJ1-3, with D unclear. In germline, CDR1 is SGHTA, CDR2 FQGTGA. CDR3 length: 14 amino acids. With 4 bases removed from V and 4 bases from J, the gap between germline ends came to 11 bases. The CDR3 region has the DNA TGTGCCAGCAGCTCAGTCTTGGGGGGAAACACCATATATTTT. Protein sequence: CASSSVLGGNTIYF.

This clonotype was recorded many times. The chain links TRBV12-5 to TRBJ2-5; D uncertain. CDR3 length equals 18 residues. Germline CDR1 LGHNT, CDR2 FRNRAP. V was trimmed by 3 bases and J by 1 base, leaving 21 bases between them. Written as DNA, the CDR3 is TGTGCTAGTGGTTTTGAGAATCCCTGGGTTGGCAGCCAAGAGACCCAGTACTTC. Its protein is CASGFENPWVGSQETQYF.

This clonotype showed up many times. V and J are TRBV12-3 or TRBV12-4 and TRBJ2-5, with a tentative D call TRBD1 (5 bases). Trimming left V 5 bases short and J 0 bases short, with 10 bases between. The CDR3 totals 14 residues. The CDR3 region is CASSKDNHQETQYF. In nucleotides, the CDR3 is TGTGCCAGCAGTAAGGACAATCACCAAGAGACCCAGTACTTC.

This clonotype was observed at least ten times. The chain is built from TRBV5-6 and TRBJ2-3, with 7 bases aligning to TRBD2. Germline assignment: CDR1 SGHDT and CDR2 YYEEEE. Germline trimming cut 3 bases from V and 6 bases from J; bases unmatched to any gene: 7. This CDR3 region has 14 residues. The CDR3 DNA follows: TGTGCCAGCAGCTCCCTAGCGGAGAAGGATACGCAGTATTTT. As protein: CASSSLAEKDTQYF.

This clonotype was picked up many times. This chain uses TRBV28 with TRBJ2-5; TRBD2 matches 7 bases. V was clipped by 6 bases and J by 3 bases; unmatched bases: 7. Germline V CDR1 and CDR2: MDHEN, SYDVKM. There are 14 residues in the CDR3. CDR3 in amino acids: CASSPSSGEETQYF. In nucleotides, the CDR3 is TGTGCCAGCAGCCCCTCTAGCGGCGAAGAGACCCAGTACTTC.

J is TRBJ2-1 and V is TRBV20-1; 7 bases are a match to TRBD2. This CDR3 spans 15 amino acids. Germline V CDR1 and CDR2: DFQATT, SNEGSKA (reference sequence). V was pared by 0 bases and J by 8 bases, with 10 bases of the junction left unmatched. The CDR3 DNA reads TGCAGTGCTAGAGATCCGGGCGGGAGTAGCCATGAGCAGTTCTTC. Its translation: CSARDPGGSSHEQFF.

Ten or more counts support this clonotype. The chain carries TRBV4-1 and TRBJ1-4; no clear D. Germline CDR1 reads MGHRA; CDR2 reads YSYEKL. With 2 bases removed from V and 6 bases from J, the gap between germline ends came to 16 bases. The CDR3 consists of 16 residues. Here the CDR3 reads CASSQNPKVSDEKLFF. The DNA of the CDR3 is TGCGCCAGCAGCCAAAACCCGAAAGTTTCTGATGAAAAACTGTTTTTT.

Only a few counts were recorded for this clonotype. This sequence joins TRBV6-5 and TRBJ2-2, with unresolved D. The V end was cut by 6 bases, the J end by 0 bases, with 20 bases between. Germline V gene sequence: CDR1 MNHEY, CDR2 SVGAGI. This CDR3 is 18 amino acids long. DNA for the CDR3: TGTGCCAGCAGAGGCGAGTGGCCCCAGGAACCGAACACCGGGGAGCTGTTTTTT. Translating it yields CASRGEWPQEPNTGELFF.

This clonotype was counted many times. The CDR3 sequence is CASSSSRRDEQYF. DNA for the CDR3: TGCGCCAGCAGCTCTAGCCGCCGCGACGAGCAGTACTTC. The chain employs TRBV5-1 and TRBJ2-7; maybe TRBD2 (5 bases). The CDR3 covers 13 residues. Per the germline V gene, CDR1 is SGHRS and CDR2 is YFSETQ. V lost 3 bases and J lost 5, with 12 bases in between.

This clonotype has a count of ten or more. The CDR3: CASSQHDRVAGELFF. Here the CDR3 DNA reads TGCGCCAGCAGCCAACATGACAGGGTAGCCGGGGAGCTGTTTTTT. The V gene is TRBV4-1, the J gene TRBJ2-2, with 7 bases fitting TRBD1. The CDR3 extends over 15 amino acids. CDR1 and CDR2 (germline): MGHRA, YSYEKL. The V segment lost 2 bases and the J segment 6 bases; nucleotides outside the gene matches: 6.

This clonotype was observed many times. The rearrangement joins TRBV6-5 to TRBJ1-1, with D uncertain. The germline V gene has CDR1 MNHEY and CDR2 SVGAGI. Trimming took off 4 bases at V and 1 base at J, with 10 bases between the two ends. This CDR3 comprises 14 residues. Here the CDR3 DNA reads TGTGCCAGCAGTTCCCTTTCGAGGAACACTGAAGCTTTCTTT. This translates into CASSSLSRNTEAFF.

There are many counts of this clonotype. The V gene is TRBV12-3 or TRBV12-4, the J gene TRBJ2-7, with D unclear. The ends were cut back, 2 bases at V and 6 bases at J, with 17 bases in the middle. This CDR3 has 15 amino acids. CDR3 in DNA: TGTGCCAGCAGTTTAACTCCCTTTTGGGGTGGCGAGCAGTACTTC. Its protein product is CASSLTPFWGGEQYF.

This clonotype showed up many times. The rearrangement joins TRBV3-1 to TRBJ2-6; 10 positions agree with TRBD1. Losses at the gene ends were 2 bases for V and 0 bases for J; bases not matched to a gene: 7. Per the germline V gene, CDR1 is LGHDT and CDR2 is YNNKEL (reference sequence). This CDR3 spans 19 amino acids. CDR3 residues: CASSQHPGQGFSGANVLTF. Here the CDR3 DNA reads TGTGCCAGCAGCCAACATCCGGGACAGGGGTTCTCTGGGGCCAACGTCCTGACTTTC.

This clonotype was seen repeatedly, ten times or more. This chain connects TRBV6-2 or TRBV6-3 to TRBJ2-1, with 10 bases identical to TRBD2. The CDR3 length is 13 residues. The J segment lost 12 bases and the V segment lost 2 bases, leaving 4 bases of the junction unmatched. Germline CDR1 and CDR2: MNHEY and SVGEGT. CDR3 DNA: TGTGCCAGCAGTTACAGCTTAGCGGGGGGGCAGTTCTTC. Protein sequence: CASSYSLAGGQFF.

This clonotype was seen many times. V and J are TRBV3-1 and TRBJ1-3; D perhaps matches TRBD1 (5 bases). The CDR3 has 13 amino acids. Germline V CDR1 and CDR2: LGHDT, YNNKEL (reference sequence). Trimming stripped 3 bases from V and 2 bases from J, with 5 bases between. The CDR3 coding sequence is TGTGCCAGCAGCCAGGGGGCTGGAAACACCATATATTTT. This gives the protein CASSQGAGNTIYF.

This clonotype was seen at least ten times. This sequence joins TRBV5-6 and TRBJ2-3; 8 bases map to TRBD1. In germline, CDR1 is SGHDT, CDR2 YYEEEE. V lost 6 bases, J lost 5 bases, and 17 bases stayed unmatched. There are 17 residues in the CDR3. The CDR3 region has the DNA TGTGCCAGCACCTTCCCGGGGTGGACAGGGTTTGGAGATACGCAGTATTTT. This gives the protein CASTFPGWTGFGDTQYF. Combining the CDR3 with reference TRBV5-6 and TRBJ2-3 gives the whole variable domain DAGVTQSPTHLIKTRGQQVTLRCSPKSGHDTVSWYQQALGQGPQFIFQYYEEEERQRGNFPDRFSGHQFPNYSSELNVNALLLGDSALYLCASTFPGWTGFGDTQYFGPGTRLTVL.

Ten or more counts support this clonotype. This chain uses TRBV28 with TRBJ2-7, with D maybe TRBD2 (6 bases). V shed 8 bases and J shed 6 bases, with 14 bases lying between them. The germline V gene encodes CDR1 MDHEN and CDR2 SYDVKM. The CDR3 has 12 amino acids. The DNA of the CDR3 is TGTGCCAGCCGAATGGCGGGGTTCGAGCAGTACTTC. It yields the protein CASRMAGFEQYF.